The rows below give T cell receptor beta chains drawn from one sample of a study of cytomegalovirus exposure and HLA in healthy donors. Profiled with immunoSEQ multiplex PCR; TCRdb holds only in-frame clones, not every one. The table includes about 170,000 clones, 80% to 85% detected once. Sequencing was carried out using PBMCs. The receptor source for this set is a boy aged 2-15 years in good health and CMV-seronegative. The CDR3 runs from the conserved cysteine through the conserved F or W. Each record gives: CDR3 DNA, CDR3 protein, V gene, D gene, clone size, J gene. The D gene is left open where the match is weak. The size of a clone is reported for some rows only, either as once, few or many, or as a class for expanded clones.

TGTGCCATATCATTGGGCAGGGGTACAGATACGCAGTATTTT	CAISLGRGTDTQYF	TRBV10-3	-	-	TRBJ2-3
TGTGCCACCAGCAAAGGACAGGGCGCAGATACGCAGTATTTT	CATSKGQGADTQYF	TRBV15	TRBD1	-	TRBJ2-3
TGTGCCAGCGGACACCTGGCGGGGGGCACAGATACGCAGTATTTT	CASGHLAGGTDTQYF	TRBV14	TRBD2	-	TRBJ2-3
TGTGCTAGTGGTTTGGTACTACCCAGGGGGACTGAAGCTTTCTTT	CASGLVLPRGTEAFF	TRBV12-5	TRBD1	-	TRBJ1-1
TGTGCCAGCAGCTCCCTGGGAACGGAGGAAAACACTGAAGCTTTCTTT	CASSSLGTEENTEAFF	TRBV7-9	-	-	TRBJ1-1
TGTGCCAGCAGCCTCGGGACTAGCATGTCCACAGATACGCAGTATTTT	CASSLGTSMSTDTQYF	TRBV11-1	TRBD2	-	TRBJ2-3
TGTGCCAGCAGACAGGGCAGCTCCTATAATTCACCCCTCCACTTT	CASRQGSSYNSPLHF	TRBV2	-	-	TRBJ1-6
TGTGCCAGCAGCAATGCGAATTACAGGGGCCAAACCTTGATCGGGGAGCTGTTTTTT	CASSNANYRGQTLIGELFF	TRBV11-2	TRBD1	-	TRBJ2-2
TGCGCCAGCAGCCGAAAGAGACCTGGGACAGGGGCAGATACGCAGTATTTT	CASSRKRPGTGADTQYF	TRBV5-1	TRBD1	-	TRBJ2-3
TGTGCCAGCAGTCCCGCGGCTATGGGCGAGCAGTACTTC	CASSPAAMGEQYF	TRBV6-5	-	-	TRBJ2-7
TGTGCCAGCAGCCCTCTTCGCGGGACCGGGGAGCTGTTTTTT	CASSPLRGTGELFF	TRBV11-2	-	once	TRBJ2-2
TGCGCCAGCAGCTCCTACAGGGGCATCGACGGCTACACCTTC	CASSSYRGIDGYTF	TRBV5-1	TRBD1	-	TRBJ1-2
TGTGCCAGCAGGAGCGGGAGGGCCAATAATGAGCAGTTCTTC	CASRSGRANNEQFF	TRBV6-5	TRBD2	few	TRBJ2-1
TGTGCCAGCAGCTTATCAGCGGGCACAGATACGCAGTATTTT	CASSLSAGTDTQYF	TRBV7-6	-	-	TRBJ2-3
TGCGCCAGCAGCCCCCGGGACAGGGAGGGCATAGCTTTCTTT	CASSPRDREGIAFF	TRBV5-1	TRBD1	-	TRBJ1-1
TGTGCCAGCAGCTTGGGGCACGGGAGGTATGGCTACACCTTC	CASSLGHGRYGYTF	TRBV5-6	-	-	TRBJ1-2
TGCGCCAGCAGCCAAGATGGGACAGTTAACTATGGCTACACCTTC	CASSQDGTVNYGYTF	TRBV4-1	TRBD1	-	TRBJ1-2
TGCGCCAGCAGCCAGACTAGCGGGAGGGTAGGTGGAACAGATACGCAGTATTTT	CASSQTSGRVGGTDTQYF	TRBV5-1	TRBD2	few	TRBJ2-3
TGTGCCAGCAGTACACAGGGAACCCCATATAATTCACCCCTCCACTTT	CASSTQGTPYNSPLHF	TRBV2	-	-	TRBJ1-6
TGTGCCAGCAGTGAAACGGGAGGGCCAGAGGAGACCCAGTACTTC	CASSETGGPEETQYF	TRBV2	TRBD2	-	TRBJ2-5
TGCAGCGTTGATAGTCCCAGGGAATCTGAGCAGTTCTTC	CSVDSPRESEQFF	TRBV29-1	-	once	TRBJ2-1
TGTGCCAGCAGCCCGTGGACTAGCTCCGAGACCCAGTACTTC	CASSPWTSSETQYF	TRBV13	TRBD2	-	TRBJ2-5
TGTGCCACCAGAAACGACAGGGTCCCTGAAGCTTTCTTT	CATRNDRVPEAFF	TRBV15	TRBD1	-	TRBJ1-1
TGTGCCAGCAGCCGTCAGGTTTCTCGCACTGAAGCTTTCTTT	CASSRQVSRTEAFF	TRBV7-2	-	-	TRBJ1-1
TGTGCCAGCAGCGTCGAAGGCGGATACCGGCCCTACAATGAGCAGTTCTTC	CASSVEGGYRPYNEQFF	TRBV9	-	-	TRBJ2-1
TGTGCCAGCAGTTACGTGGGAGACCGCCTCTACGAGCAGTACTTC	CASSYVGDRLYEQYF	TRBV6-5	-	-	TRBJ2-7
TGTGCCAGCTCAAAGGGACAGCCACCGCCGAACACTGAAGCTTTCTTT	CASSKGQPPPNTEAFF	TRBV18	TRBD1	-	TRBJ1-1
TGCAGCGTTGGGCAGGGGGTGGCCGGGGAGCTGTTTTTT	CSVGQGVAGELFF	TRBV29-1	TRBD1	-	TRBJ2-2
TGTGCCAGCTCACTTGAACTAGCGGGGGTCTACAATGAGCAGTTCTTC	CASSLELAGVYNEQFF	TRBV18	TRBD2	-	TRBJ2-1
TGTGCCTGGGGTAAGGATAGCGGAGGGGAGACCCAGTACTTC	CAWGKDSGGETQYF	TRBV30	-	-	TRBJ2-5
TGTGCCTGGAGTGTCGGCGGGATACGGGGTAATGAGCAGTTCTTC	CAWSVGGIRGNEQFF	TRBV30	-	-	TRBJ2-1
TGTGCCAGCTCTCAGGGACAGGGTATGCTAGATGGCTACACCTTC	CASSQGQGMLDGYTF	TRBV18	TRBD1	-	TRBJ1-2
TGTGCCAGCTCGCGGGGACTAGCGGGGGTCACAGATACGCAGTATTTT	CASSRGLAGVTDTQYF	TRBV18	TRBD2	-	TRBJ2-3
TGTGCCAGCACGAGGCGCTCTGGGGCCAACGTCCTGACTTTC	CASTRRSGANVLTF	TRBV6-5	-	-	TRBJ2-6
TGTGCCAGCAGCTTAGCAATCCTACCTCGAGGTATCTATGGCTACACCTTC	CASSLAILPRGIYGYTF	TRBV7-9	-	-	TRBJ1-2
TGCGCCAGCAGCCAAGAAATACTTAATTTAGAGAATGAGCAGTTCTTC	CASSQEILNLENEQFF	TRBV4-3	-	-	TRBJ2-1
TGTGCCAGCAGCTTAGCGAAGGGGAACGAGCAGTACTTC	CASSLAKGNEQYF	TRBV7-8	-	-	TRBJ2-7
TGTGCCAGCAGCTTGGGACAGGCCCAGCCCCAGCATTTT	CASSLGQAQPQHF	TRBV7-2	TRBD1	-	TRBJ1-5
TGTGCCAGCAGCTTGGACAGGGCACTTTCCGGAAACTATGGCTACACCTTC	CASSLDRALSGNYGYTF	TRBV5-6	-	-	TRBJ1-2
TGTGCCAGCAGTTTCGGCGGCCCAGCATCCTACGAGCAGTACTTC	CASSFGGPASYEQYF	TRBV6-5	-	few	TRBJ2-7
TGTGCCAGCAGCTTGGGACAGGGCACAGATACGCAGTATTTT	CASSLGQGTDTQYF	TRBV7-7	TRBD1	-	TRBJ2-3
TGTGCCAGCAGCTTAGAGAGGGGGGAGACCCAGTACTTC	CASSLERGETQYF	TRBV7-2	-	few	TRBJ2-5
TGTGCCAGTAGTATCGGGACAGCGTACAATCAGCCCCAGCATTTT	CASSIGTAYNQPQHF	TRBV19	TRBD1	-	TRBJ1-5
TGTGCCAGCAGCTTAGTGGGCGTGATTAATGAAAAACTGTTTTTT	CASSLVGVINEKLFF	TRBV11-2	-	once	TRBJ1-4
TGTGCCAGCACCCCCGGGACAGCACTCCAAGAGACCCAGTACTTC	CASTPGTALQETQYF	TRBV6-1	TRBD1	-	TRBJ2-5
TGTGCCAGTAGTATAGGGCCGGGAGATACGCAGTATTTT	CASSIGPGDTQYF	TRBV19	-	-	TRBJ2-3
TGTGCCAGCAGTTACGGTCGTAAGAGCGAGCAGTACTTC	CASSYGRKSEQYF	TRBV6-5	-	-	TRBJ2-7
TGTGCCAGCAGCTTGGAACCCGGGAGTCACTATGGCTACACCTTC	CASSLEPGSHYGYTF	TRBV5-6	-	once	TRBJ1-2
TGTGCCAGCAGCGAACAGAATGGCTACACCTTC	CASSEQNGYTF	TRBV6-6	-	-	TRBJ1-2
TGTGCCAGTAAGGAGGGGCGCGGGACCGGGGAGCTGTTTTTT	CASKEGRGTGELFF	TRBV19	-	-	TRBJ2-2
TGTGCCAGCAGTTCCTCCGGGACAGGGAAAGGCACCATATATTTT	CASSSSGTGKGTIYF	TRBV6-5	TRBD1	-	TRBJ1-3
TGCAGCGTTCACAACCGGGGGGATCTGAACACTGAAGCTTTCTTT	CSVHNRGDLNTEAFF	TRBV29-1	-	-	TRBJ1-1
TGCGCCAGCAGCCCGGGATCCTCGAACACTGAAGCTTTCTTT	CASSPGSSNTEAFF	TRBV5-1	-	-	TRBJ1-1
TGTGCCAGTAGTATAGGGGGAGCGGGAGGGCTTTACGAGCAGTACTTC	CASSIGGAGGLYEQYF	TRBV19	TRBD2	few	TRBJ2-7
TGCGCCAGCAGCTTGATTGCCGGGGGTACGCAGTATTTT	CASSLIAGGTQYF	TRBV5-1	-	-	TRBJ2-3
TGTGCCAGCAGCCCCAGGGAAGGCTACACCTTC	CASSPREGYTF	TRBV7-2	-	-	TRBJ1-2
TGTGCCTGGAGTCGCACTAGCGGGGGGGCCTCAGTGCGCAATGAGCAGTTCTTC	CAWSRTSGGASVRNEQFF	TRBV30	TRBD2	-	TRBJ2-1
TGTGCCACCGCGGACAGGGGATATAATGGCTACACCTTC	CATADRGYNGYTF	TRBV19	TRBD1	-	TRBJ1-2
TGTGCCACCAGCATCACCCCAGGGGACACAGATCAGCCCCAGCATTTT	CATSITPGDTDQPQHF	TRBV15	-	-	TRBJ1-5